This is a list of T cell receptor beta chains from one sample in a study of blood T cells in healthy people across ages. TCRdb re-analysed the 5' RACE reads in MiXCR, keeping a single row per CDR3 protein. The sample includes around 1,800,000 distinct CDR3 sequences, 39% of them seen just once. The material sequenced was blood. The source of these receptors is a human donor in good health. CDR3s include the opening cysteine and the closing phenylalanine or tryptophan. A D gene is named only where the DNA matches it firmly. Clone size is stated in some rows and not others, as once, few, many or a class when expanded.

size: -
length: 12
D: -
V: TRBV4-3
J: TRBJ1-2
CDR3: CASGQGRGGYTF
DNA: TGCGCCAGCGGCCAAGGGAGGGGAGGCTACACCTTC

size: -
length: 12
D: -
V: TRBV3-1
J: TRBJ1-5
CDR3: CASSTLRGPQHF
DNA: TGTGCCAGCAGCACCTTACGGGGTCCCCAGCATTTT

size: -
length: 14
D: TRBD1
V: TRBV29-1
J: TRBJ1-1
CDR3: CSLLVDRGGTEAFF
DNA: TGCAGCCTGCTTGTCGACAGGGGAGGCACTGAAGCTTTCTTT

size: -
length: 14
D: -
V: TRBV6-1
J: TRBJ1-4
CDR3: CASSQVYGYEKLFF
DNA: TGTGCCAGCAGTCAAGTTTATGGGTACGAAAAACTGTTTTTT

size: once
length: 16
D: TRBD1
V: TRBV4-2
J: TRBJ1-6
CDR3: CASSQVTGGYNSPLHF
DNA: TGTGCCAGCAGCCAAGTAACAGGGGGCTATAATTCACCCCTCCACTTT

size: -
length: 14
D: TRBD1
V: TRBV7-2
J: TRBJ1-1
CDR3: CASSLKTGSPEAFF
DNA: TGTGCCAGCAGCTTAAAGACAGGGTCCCCTGAAGCTTTCTTT

size: -
length: 12
D: -
V: TRBV12-3/TRBV12-4
J: TRBJ1-1
CDR3: CASSFSWPEAFF
DNA: TGTGCCAGCAGTTTTTCTTGGCCTGAAGCTTTCTTT

size: -
length: 12
D: -
V: TRBV11-2
J: TRBJ1-1
CDR3: CASSYWVGEAFF
DNA: TGTGCCAGCAGCTACTGGGTTGGTGAAGCTTTCTTT

size: -
length: 13
D: -
V: TRBV6-5
J: TRBJ2-3
CDR3: CASRTGQADTQYF
DNA: TGTGCCAGCAGGACCGGACAAGCAGATACGCAGTATTTT

size: -
length: 16
D: -
V: TRBV7-9
J: TRBJ1-2
CDR3: CASSLTIDRANYGYTF
DNA: TGTGCCAGCAGCCTCACAATCGACAGAGCTAACTATGGCTACACCTTC

size: few
length: 14
D: -
V: TRBV7-2
J: TRBJ2-3
CDR3: CASSSRPLQDTQYF
DNA: TGTGCCAGCAGTTCAAGACCCCTTCAAGATACGCAGTATTTT

size: -
length: 13
D: -
V: TRBV20-1
J: TRBJ2-7
CDR3: CSALQYSSYEQYF
DNA: TGCAGTGCGTTACAGTACAGCTCCTACGAGCAGTACTTC

size: few
length: 15
D: -
V: TRBV9
J: TRBJ1-4
CDR3: CASSPHGGTNEKLFF
DNA: TGTGCCAGCAGCCCCCACGGGGGAACTAATGAAAAACTGTTTTTT

size: -
length: 15
D: TRBD1
V: TRBV2
J: TRBJ1-2
CDR3: CASTDLTGVGYGYTF
DNA: TGTGCCAGCACTGACCTAACAGGGGTAGGGTATGGCTACACCTTC

size: -
length: 14
D: TRBD2
V: TRBV20-1
J: TRBJ2-3
CDR3: CSAHQAGTTDTQYF
DNA: TGCAGTGCTCATCAAGCGGGGACCACAGATACGCAGTATTTT

size: few
length: 16
D: -
V: TRBV27
J: TRBJ2-3
CDR3: CASTKWSSRSTDTQYF
DNA: TGTGCCAGCACCAAGTGGTCTAGCCGCAGCACAGATACGCAGTATTTT

size: -
length: 19
D: TRBD2
V: TRBV5-1
J: TRBJ2-1
CDR3: CASSPHGTDLRGMGDEQFF
DNA: TGCGCCAGCAGCCCCCACGGGACTGACCTGCGGGGGATGGGGGATGAGCAGTTCTTC

size: -
length: 16
D: TRBD2
V: TRBV6-6
J: TRBJ2-5
CDR3: CASSSIAGGSWETQYF
DNA: TGTGCCAGCAGTTCTATAGCGGGGGGGTCATGGGAGACCCAGTACTTC

size: -
length: 15
D: TRBD1
V: TRBV6-2/TRBV6-3
J: TRBJ2-7
CDR3: CASRQTGTGSYEQYF
DNA: TGTGCCAGCAGACAAACCGGGACAGGGTCCTACGAGCAGTACTTC

size: -
length: 15
D: -
V: TRBV7-2
J: TRBJ2-7
CDR3: CASSLNEDAYNEQYF
DNA: TGTGCCAGCAGCTTGAACGAGGACGCCTACAATGAGCAGTACTTC

size: -
length: 15
D: TRBD1
V: TRBV5-1
J: TRBJ2-5
CDR3: CASSLGDREWETQYF
DNA: TGCGCCAGCAGCTTGGGGGACAGGGAGTGGGAGACCCAGTACTTC

size: -
length: 13
D: -
V: TRBV29-1
J: TRBJ1-2
CDR3: CSVQGRDNYGYTF
DNA: TGCAGCGTACAAGGACGGGACAACTATGGCTACACCTTC

size: -
length: 13
D: -
V: TRBV4-3
J: TRBJ1-6
CDR3: CASSLIENSPLHF
DNA: TGCGCCAGCAGCCTGATAGAAAATTCACCCCTCCACTTT

size: -
length: 15
D: TRBD1
V: TRBV7-9
J: TRBJ1-4
CDR3: CASSLGDRVNEKLFF
DNA: TGTGCCAGCAGCTTAGGGGACAGAGTTAATGAAAAACTGTTTTTT

size: few
length: 19
D: TRBD1
V: TRBV14
J: TRBJ2-5
CDR3: CASSHPHERQGPDWETQYF
DNA: TGTGCCAGCAGCCATCCCCACGAAAGACAGGGACCGGATTGGGAGACCCAGTACTTC

size: once
length: 14
D: -
V: TRBV5-6
J: TRBJ2-5
CDR3: CASRSGTYQETQYF
DNA: TGTGCCAGCAGGTCCGGGACCTATCAAGAGACCCAGTACTTC

size: -
length: 17
D: -
V: TRBV9
J: TRBJ1-6
CDR3: CASSVDGGRSYNSPLHF
DNA: TGTGCCAGCAGCGTAGACGGAGGGAGGTCCTATAATTCACCCCTCCACTTT

size: -
length: 13
D: -
V: TRBV7-2
J: TRBJ2-2
CDR3: CASSRRETGELFF
DNA: TGTGCCAGCAGCCGTAGGGAGACCGGGGAGCTGTTTTTT

size: few
length: 12
D: TRBD1
V: TRBV29-1
J: TRBJ2-1
CDR3: CSVRDRVNEQFF
DNA: TGCAGCGTTCGGGACAGGGTAAATGAGCAGTTCTTC

size: few
length: 14
D: -
V: TRBV3-1
J: TRBJ2-2
CDR3: CASSRQANTGELFF
DNA: TGTGCCAGCAGTCGACAGGCTAACACCGGGGAGCTGTTTTTT

size: -
length: 16
D: -
V: TRBV9
J: TRBJ1-2
CDR3: CASSRQRQTGDYGYTF
DNA: TGTGCCAGCAGCCGGCAGAGACAGACGGGGGATTATGGCTACACCTTC

size: once
length: 15
D: TRBD1
V: TRBV12-3/TRBV12-4
J: TRBJ2-3
CDR3: CAGSPLGTGGDTQYF
DNA: TGTGCCGGCAGTCCACTAGGGACAGGGGGTGATACGCAGTATTTT

size: few
length: 16
D: TRBD2
V: TRBV4-3
J: TRBJ2-1
CDR3: CASSQEERGGLNEQFF
DNA: TGCGCCAGCAGCCAAGAGGAGCGGGGGGGCCTCAATGAGCAGTTCTTC

size: few
length: 15
D: -
V: TRBV20-1
J: TRBJ2-5
CDR3: CSARDLRQAQETQYF
DNA: TGCAGTGCTAGAGATTTAAGGCAGGCCCAAGAGACCCAGTACTTC

size: -
length: 11
D: -
V: TRBV12-3/TRBV12-4
J: TRBJ2-7
CDR3: CASSSRSEQYF
DNA: TGTGCCAGCAGTTCTCGGAGCGAGCAGTACTTC

size: many
length: 14
D: -
V: TRBV20-1
J: TRBJ2-1
CDR3: CSATIPGSDNEQFF
DNA: TGCAGTGCTACGATACCGGGGTCAGACAATGAGCAGTTCTTC

size: few
length: 17
D: TRBD2
V: TRBV20-1
J: TRBJ2-1
CDR3: CSASGTSGVFTYNEQFF
DNA: TGCAGTGCTTCCGGGACTAGCGGGGTCTTTACCTACAATGAGCAGTTCTTC

size: -
length: 16
D: -
V: TRBV4-3
J: TRBJ1-2
CDR3: CASSQYLGTTNYGYTF
DNA: TGCGCCAGCAGCCAATACCTAGGGACAACTAACTATGGCTACACCTTC

size: -
length: 14
D: TRBD2
V: TRBV5-1
J: TRBJ2-5
CDR3: CASRVGLALETQYF
DNA: TGCGCCAGCAGGGTCGGACTAGCTTTGGAGACCCAGTACTTC

size: -
length: 15
D: -
V: TRBV9
J: TRBJ1-2
CDR3: CASSVGIEGSYGYTF
DNA: TGTGCCAGCAGCGTAGGAATCGAGGGGTCTTATGGCTACACCTTC

size: few
length: 14
D: TRBD1
V: TRBV10-3
J: TRBJ1-2
CDR3: CAISRGDRVHGYTF
DNA: TGTGCCATCAGTCGGGGGGACAGGGTCCATGGCTACACCTTC

size: once
length: 14
D: TRBD1
V: TRBV12-3/TRBV12-4
J: TRBJ2-3
CDR3: CASVGQGLADTQYF
DNA: TGTGCCAGCGTCGGACAGGGGTTGGCAGATACGCAGTATTTT

size: -
length: 14
D: -
V: TRBV28
J: TRBJ1-5
CDR3: CASSPRGQFQPQHF
DNA: TGTGCCAGCAGCCCTCGGGGGCAGTTTCAGCCCCAGCATTTT

size: -
length: 16
D: -
V: TRBV15
J: TRBJ2-1
CDR3: CATSRDRVGSYNKQFF
DNA: TGTGCCACCAGCAGAGATCGGGTAGGGTCCTACAATAAGCAGTTCTTC

size: -
length: 15
D: -
V: TRBV6-1
J: TRBJ2-6
CDR3: CASSEGTSGANVLTF
DNA: TGTGCCAGCAGTGAAGGGACCTCTGGGGCCAACGTCCTGACTTTC

size: few
length: 18
D: TRBD2
V: TRBV5-1
J: TRBJ2-1
CDR3: CASSLRLAGGPVKNEQFF
DNA: TGCGCCAGCAGCTTGAGACTAGCGGGGGGGCCGGTCAAGAATGAGCAGTTCTTC

size: -
length: 16
D: -
V: TRBV7-2
J: TRBJ1-6
CDR3: CASSLEGSPSNSPLHF
DNA: TGTGCCAGCAGCTTAGAAGGGTCCCCATCCAATTCACCCCTCCACTTT

size: -
length: 16
D: TRBD2
V: TRBV6-6
J: TRBJ2-2
CDR3: CASSYPTSGGPGELFF
DNA: TGTGCCAGCAGTTACCCGACTAGCGGGGGCCCCGGGGAGCTGTTTTTT

size: -
length: 13
D: -
V: TRBV7-2
J: TRBJ1-2
CDR3: CASSPHRVWGYTF
DNA: TGTGCCAGCAGCCCACACAGGGTTTGGGGCTACACCTTC

size: -
length: 19
D: TRBD1
V: TRBV29-1
J: TRBJ2-6
CDR3: CSVEFPGQSQRSGANVLTF
DNA: TGCAGCGTTGAATTCCCGGGACAGAGTCAACGCTCTGGGGCCAACGTCCTGACTTTC

size: few
length: 15
D: -
V: TRBV20-1
J: TRBJ2-6
CDR3: CSARERGSGANVLTF
DNA: TGCAGTGCTAGAGAACGAGGTTCTGGGGCCAACGTCCTGACTTTC

size: once
length: 13
D: -
V: TRBV12-3/TRBV12-4
J: TRBJ2-5
CDR3: CASRVSRRETQYF
DNA: TGTGCCAGCAGAGTGTCTCGGCGGGAGACCCAGTACTTC

size: -
length: 16
D: TRBD1
V: TRBV5-1
J: TRBJ1-4
CDR3: CASSADRGRTNEKLFF
DNA: TGCGCCAGCAGCGCCGACAGGGGGCGAACTAATGAAAAACTGTTTTTT

size: -
length: 12
D: -
V: TRBV27
J: TRBJ1-2
CDR3: CATFGYSGGYTF
DNA: TGTGCAACGTTTGGGTACTCTGGAGGCTACACCTTC

size: -
length: 14
D: -
V: TRBV6-1
J: TRBJ1-5
CDR3: CACRGAGDNQPQHF
DNA: TGTGCCTGCCGCGGGGCAGGGGACAATCAGCCCCAGCATTTT